The rows below give T cell receptor beta chains drawn from one sample of a study of blood T cell repertoires in COVID-19. Produced via immunoSEQ multiplex PCR; TCRdb's table is partial and in-frame only. The table shows approximately 440,000 clones, with approximately 86% occurring only once. The source material was PBMCs or T cells enriched from blood (not recorded which). These TCRs come from a young woman who had recovered from COVID-19. CDR3s include the opening cysteine and the closing phenylalanine or tryptophan. D genes are given only for firm matches. Rows may omit the clone size; those that give it use once, few, many or a size class.

D gene: -
V gene: TRBV5-5
CDR3 length: 14
J gene: TRBJ1-4
clone size: -
CDR3 protein: CASSFRDGDEKLFF
CDR3 DNA: TGTGCCAGCAGCTTCAGGGATGGGGATGAAAAACTGTTTTTT

D gene: TRBD1
V gene: TRBV10-3
CDR3 length: 15
J gene: TRBJ1-5
clone size: -
CDR3 protein: CAISESSGGNQPQHF
CDR3 DNA: TGTGCCATCAGTGAAAGTTCAGGGGGTAATCAGCCCCAGCATTTT

D gene: TRBD1
V gene: TRBV7-2
CDR3 length: 13
J gene: TRBJ2-7
clone size: -
CDR3 protein: CASSTDRAGEQYF
CDR3 DNA: TGTGCCAGCAGCACCGACAGGGCGGGCGAGCAGTACTTC

D gene: -
V gene: TRBV19
CDR3 length: 12
J gene: TRBJ1-4
clone size: -
CDR3 protein: CASRARNEKLFF
CDR3 DNA: TGTGCCAGTAGAGCCAGGAATGAAAAACTGTTTTTT

D gene: -
V gene: TRBV6-1
CDR3 length: 14
J gene: TRBJ1-6
clone size: -
CDR3 protein: CASSSFGDNSPLHF
CDR3 DNA: TGTGCCAGCAGTTCTTTCGGGGATAATTCACCCCTCCACTTT

D gene: -
V gene: TRBV7-9
CDR3 length: 14
J gene: TRBJ2-1
clone size: -
CDR3 protein: CASSPGRGGTEQFF
CDR3 DNA: TGTGCCAGCAGCCCGGGTAGGGGGGGTACTGAGCAGTTCTTC

D gene: -
V gene: TRBV3-1/TRBV3-2
CDR3 length: 12
J gene: TRBJ1-1
clone size: -
CDR3 protein: CASSQDRAGAFF
CDR3 DNA: TGTGCCAGCAGCCAAGACCGGGCGGGGGCTTTCTTT

D gene: -
V gene: TRBV11-1
CDR3 length: 13
J gene: TRBJ2-3
clone size: -
CDR3 protein: CASSSNLQDTQYF
CDR3 DNA: TGTGCCAGCAGCTCGAATTTGCAGGATACGCAGTATTTT

D gene: -
V gene: TRBV10-1
CDR3 length: 16
J gene: TRBJ1-3
clone size: -
CDR3 protein: CASSGTRKSGGNTIYF
CDR3 DNA: TGCGCCAGCAGTGGAACCAGGAAAAGCGGCGGAAACACCATATATTTT

D gene: -
V gene: TRBV2
CDR3 length: 15
J gene: TRBJ1-3
clone size: -
CDR3 protein: CASSASAGDGNTIYF
CDR3 DNA: TGTGCCAGCAGTGCCTCCGCGGGGGACGGAAACACCATATATTTT

D gene: -
V gene: TRBV7-9
CDR3 length: 16
J gene: TRBJ1-1
clone size: -
CDR3 protein: CASSLAAEAGGAEAFF
CDR3 DNA: TGTGCCAGCAGCTTAGCGGCTGAGGCGGGTGGGGCTGAAGCTTTCTTT

D gene: TRBD1
V gene: TRBV19
CDR3 length: 14
J gene: TRBJ2-3
clone size: -
CDR3 protein: CASTDRGRRDTQYF
CDR3 DNA: TGTGCCAGTACCGACAGGGGGCGAAGGGATACGCAGTATTTT

D gene: -
V gene: TRBV11-2
CDR3 length: 19
J gene: TRBJ1-6
clone size: -
CDR3 protein: CASSLAGGRLEKWNSPLHF
CDR3 DNA: TGTGCCAGCAGCTTAGCGGGGGGTCGGTTGGAGAAATGGAATTCACCCCTCCACTTT

D gene: -
V gene: TRBV4-1
CDR3 length: 17
J gene: TRBJ2-2
clone size: once
CDR3 protein: CASSQVVVGGPPGELFF
CDR3 DNA: TGCGCCAGCAGCCAAGTAGTGGTGGGGGGGCCCCCCGGGGAGCTGTTTTTT

D gene: TRBD1
V gene: TRBV19
CDR3 length: 13
J gene: TRBJ2-7
clone size: -
CDR3 protein: CASSIYRGSEQYF
CDR3 DNA: TGTGCCAGTAGTATATACAGGGGATCCGAGCAGTACTTC